This entry lists 18 T cell receptor beta chains sequenced from one sample in a study of blood T cell repertoires in COVID-19. Here immunoSEQ multiplex PCR was the method, and the copy in TCRdb shows in-frame clones only, minus some. This repertoire shows 250,000 to 350,000 clones, approximately 90% found once; its top ten account for roughly 6.3%. The source material was peripheral blood. Receptors originate from a woman aged 45-65 years with COVID-19, enrolled during active disease.

A single count supports this clone. The chain uses TRBV18 and TRBJ2-5, with TRBD2 matching 11 bases. The CDR3 consists of 15 residues. The V and J ends lost 2 bases and 5 bases, in that order; junction bases with no gene match: 4. Germline V gene lookup returns CDR1 KGHSH and CDR2 LQKENI. CDR3: CASSPIAGGDETQYF. CDR3 DNA sequence: TGTGCCAGCTCACCAATAGCGGGAGGGGATGAGACCCAGTACTTC.

The rearrangement joins TRBV15 to TRBJ1-2; D may be TRBD1 (6 bases). Trimming left V 1 base short and J 4 bases short, with 31 bases between. Per the germline V gene, CDR1 is LNHNV and CDR2 is YYDKDF (reference sequence). There are 21 residues in the CDR3. CDR3 amino acids: CATSRGLVAETGFSSRYGYTF. CDR3 DNA sequence: TGTGCCACCAGCAGAGGGTTGGTCGCTGAGACAGGCTTTTCCTCCCGCTATGGCTACACCTTC.

V and J are TRBV5-1 and TRBJ1-1, with 9 bases fitting TRBD1. J lost 4 bases, V lost 1 base, and 5 bases had no gene match. From germline, CDR1 is SGHRS and CDR2 YFSETQ. This CDR3 is built from 15 residues. CDR3 DNA sequence: TGCGCCAGCAGCTTGTGGGACAGGGTAAGCACTGAAGCTTTCTTT. This translates into CASSLWDRVSTEAFF. Full variable domain (remainder filled in from reference TRBV5-1 and TRBJ1-1): KAGVTQTPRYLIKTRGQQVTLSCSPISGHRSVSWYQQTPGQGLQFLFEYFSETQRNKGNFPGRFSGRQFSNSRSEMNVSTLELGDSALYLCASSLWDRVSTEAFFGQGTRLTVV.

The chain has TRBV4-2 and TRBJ2-1; 7 bases are a match to TRBD1. V shed 2 bases, J shed 4 bases, and the junction held 8 bases outside the gene matches. Germline values: CDR1 LGHNA, CDR2 YNFKEQ. This CDR3 contains 16 residues. As DNA, the CDR3 is TGTGCCAGCAGCCAACTTACAGGGGTGAGTTACAATGAGCAGTTCTTC. It encodes CASSQLTGVSYNEQFF.

The sample holds one count of this clone. V usage is TRBV7-2 and J usage is TRBJ2-3; D gene unclear. This CDR3 contains 16 residues. V was cut by 5 bases and J by 1 base, with 16 bases left in between. Germline V lookup: CDR1 SGHTA, CDR2 FQGNSA. The CDR3 DNA reads as TGTGCCAGCAGCCGCAGGATGAGTGGCCGCACAGATACGCAGTATTTT. It codes for CASSRRMSGRTDTQYF.

The genes are TRBV29-1 and TRBJ1-1, with 9 bases matching TRBD1. After removal of 4 bases from V and 10 bases from J, the junction contained 7 bases not matched to a gene. Per germline, CDR1 SQVTM and CDR2 ANQGSEA. The CDR3 is 12 amino acids. Here the CDR3 reads CSVGGQGKVAFF. The CDR3 DNA follows: TGCAGCGTTGGGGGACAGGGTAAGGTAGCTTTCTTT. Looking up the rest from reference TRBV29-1 and TRBJ1-1 gives the full variable domain: SAVISQKPSRDICQRGTSLTIQCQVDSQVTMMFWYRQQPGQSLTLIATANQGSEATYESGFVIDKFPISRPNLTFSTLTVSNMSPEDSSIYLCSVGGQGKVAFFGQGTRLTVV.

V gene TRBV11-3 combines with J gene TRBJ1-1; D not resolved. This CDR3 has 14 amino acids. Germline V gene lookup returns CDR1 SGHNT and CDR2 YENEEA. V lost 0 bases, J lost 4 bases, and 9 bases lay in between. As DNA, the CDR3 is TGTGCCAGCAGCTTAGATCCTCGAGGCACTGAAGCTTTCTTT. Its protein is CASSLDPRGTEAFF.

This clone was counted a few times. The chain joins TRBV7-9 to TRBJ2-2, with D possibly matching TRBD2 (5 bases). V shed 2 bases and J shed 7 bases, with 17 bases lying between them. Germline CDR1 is SEHNR and CDR2 is FQNEAQ (reference sequence). The CDR3 contains 16 residues. DNA of the CDR3: TGTGCCAGCAGCTTACTTGGAGGTAGAGGAGTCGGGGAGCTGTTTTTT. It encodes CASSLLGGRGVGELFF.

Concerning this clone itself: In the same sample, other DNA sequences code for this CDR3. The V call is TRBV19, the J call TRBJ2-7; 8 nucleotides line up with TRBD1. This CDR3 spans 14 amino acids. Germline V CDR1 and CDR2: LNHDA, SQIVND (reference sequence). V gave up 5 bases and J gave up 3 bases; unmatched junction bases: 6. CDR3: CASSPGTGNYEQYF. The CDR3 coding sequence is TGTGCCAGTAGTCCCGGGACAGGAAACTACGAGCAGTACTTC.

The count of this clone is one. V usage is TRBV10-3 and J usage is TRBJ2-7; TRBD2 agrees at 8 bases. The junction had 5 bases not matched to a gene; V was cut back by 2 bases and J by 2 bases. The CDR3 spans 15 residues. Germline CDR1 is ENHRY and CDR2 is SYGVKD. Written as DNA, the CDR3 is TGTGCCATCAGTGAGATTCCGGGAGGGACCTACGAGCAGTACTTC. Translation gives CAISEIPGGTYEQYF.

On this clone: Germline is not matched at one junction end, which may reflect a read error. The chain links TRBV30 to TRBJ2-5; D ambiguous. Germline CDR1 is GTSNPN and CDR2 is SVGIG (reference sequence). This CDR3 is 12 amino acids long. CDR3 sequence reads: CAWSPAREAQYF. CDR3 bases: TGTGCCTGGAGTCCGGCCCGAGAGGCCCAGTACTTC.

The chain joins TRBV15 to TRBJ1-3; 8 bases are a match to TRBD1. The CDR3 consists of 15 residues. Germline CDR1 and CDR2: LNHNV and YYDKDF (reference sequence). J was trimmed by 4 bases and V by 5 bases; bases with no gene match: 7. Here the CDR3 DNA reads TGTGCCACCAGCTTAGCAGGGGGCGGAGGAAACACCATATATTTT. Translating it yields CATSLAGGGGNTIYF.

In the case of this clone: In the same sample, other DNA sequences code for this CDR3. The chain links TRBV5-1 to TRBJ2-7, with TRBD2 matching over 13 bases. Germline-derived CDR1 and CDR2 are SGHRS and YFSETQ. The CDR3 sequence is 16 residues long. Trimming cost V 4 bases and J 6 bases; bases outside gene matches: 10. The CDR3 reads CASSTTRLAGGREQYF. CDR3 coding DNA: TGCGCCAGCAGCACAACCAGACTAGCGGGAGGTCGCGAGCAGTACTTC. Full variable domain (outside the CDR3, taken from reference TRBV5-1 and TRBJ2-7): KAGVTQTPRYLIKTRGQQVTLSCSPISGHRSVSWYQQTPGQGLQFLFEYFSETQRNKGNFPGRFSGRQFSNSRSEMNVSTLELGDSALYLCASSTTRLAGGREQYFGPGTRLTVT.

The genes are TRBV24-1 and TRBJ1-5, with D uncertain. Trimming shortened V by 4 bases and J by 0 bases, and 6 bases separated the two germline ends. Germline CDR1 is KGHDR and CDR2 is SFDVKD. The CDR3 sequence is 14 residues long. The CDR3 DNA follows: TGTGCCACCAGTGACTTAGATAGCAATCAGCCCCAGCATTTT. Translating it yields CATSDLDSNQPQHF.

V gene TRBV7-2 combines with J gene TRBJ2-1; a weak D match, TRBD1 (6 bases). Germline V gives CDR1 SGHTA, CDR2 FQGNSA. The CDR3 is 15 amino acids. V was pared by 5 bases and J by 4 bases, with 15 bases between. The CDR3 sequence: CASSRMGQQYNEQFF. CDR3 in DNA: TGTGCCAGCAGCAGGATGGGACAACAATACAATGAGCAGTTCTTC.

The gene calls are TRBV2 and TRBJ1-5; D is uncertain. V lost 4 bases and J lost 6, with 13 bases in between. Germline V gene sequence: CDR1 SNHLY, CDR2 FYNNEI. The CDR3 runs 14 residues. Here the CDR3 DNA reads TGTGCCAGCAGTGCCGCAGCCACTAGTCAGCCCCAGCATTTT. This codes for CASSAAATSQPQHF.

J is TRBJ2-1 and V is TRBV19; 13 bases agree with TRBD2. Germline V gene data show CDR1 as LNHDA and CDR2 as SQIVND (reference sequence). The CDR3 length is 16 residues. After removal of 5 bases from V and 8 bases from J, the junction contained 9 bases not matched to a gene. The CDR3 DNA reads as TGTGCCAGTAGTCCACCCCGACTAGCGGGAGGCGATGAGCAGTTCTTC. Protein sequence: CASSPPRLAGGDEQFF.

The chain carries TRBV25-1 and TRBJ1-2; D is undetermined. From germline, CDR1 is MGHDK and CDR2 SYGVNS. V lost 1 base to trimming and J lost 2 bases, with 11 bases between them. CDR3 length: 15 residues. CDR3 sequence (DNA): TGTGCCAGCAGTGAATTTGGAGGAGTCAACTATGGCTACACCTTC. The encoded protein is CASSEFGGVNYGYTF.